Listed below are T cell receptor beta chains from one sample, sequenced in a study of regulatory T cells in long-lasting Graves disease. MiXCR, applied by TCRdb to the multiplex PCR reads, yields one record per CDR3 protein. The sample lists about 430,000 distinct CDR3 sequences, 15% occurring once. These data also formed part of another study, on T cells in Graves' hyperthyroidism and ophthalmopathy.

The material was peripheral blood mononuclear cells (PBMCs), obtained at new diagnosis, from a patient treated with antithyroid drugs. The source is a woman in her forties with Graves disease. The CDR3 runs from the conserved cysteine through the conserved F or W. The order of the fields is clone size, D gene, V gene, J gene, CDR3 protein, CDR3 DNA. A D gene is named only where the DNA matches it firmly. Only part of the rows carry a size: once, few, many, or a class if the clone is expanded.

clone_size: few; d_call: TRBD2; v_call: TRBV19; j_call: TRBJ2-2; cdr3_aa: CASSIRTSLGTGELFF; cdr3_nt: TGTGCCAGTAGTATACGGACTAGTCTCGGCACCGGGGAGCTGTTTTTT
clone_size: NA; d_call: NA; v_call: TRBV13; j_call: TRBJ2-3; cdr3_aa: CASSLGLGRHTDTQYF; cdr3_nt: TGTGCCAGCAGCTTAGGCCTTGGCCGACACACAGATACGCAGTATTTT
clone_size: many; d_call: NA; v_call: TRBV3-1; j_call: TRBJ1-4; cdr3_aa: CASSQVRGTNEKLFF; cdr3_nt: TGTGCCAGCAGCCAAGTCAGGGGAACTAATGAAAAACTGTTTTTT
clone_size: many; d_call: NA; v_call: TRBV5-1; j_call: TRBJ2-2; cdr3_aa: CASSSRGKGAGELFF; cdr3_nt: TGCGCCAGCAGCAGTCGGGGGAAGGGAGCCGGGGAGCTGTTTTTT
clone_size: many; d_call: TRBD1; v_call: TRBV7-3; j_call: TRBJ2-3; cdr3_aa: CASSLGTGGGDTQYF; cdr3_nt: TGTGCCAGCAGCTTAGGGACAGGGGGGGGAGATACGCAGTATTTT
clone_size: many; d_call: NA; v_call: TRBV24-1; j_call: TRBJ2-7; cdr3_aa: CATSDLGDNSYEQYF; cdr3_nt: TGTGCCACCAGTGATTTAGGGGACAACTCCTACGAGCAGTACTTC
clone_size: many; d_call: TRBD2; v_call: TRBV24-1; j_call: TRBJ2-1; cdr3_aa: CATSGRSGLAGVVYNEQFF; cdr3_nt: TGTGCCACCAGTGGAAGGTCGGGACTAGCGGGAGTCGTCTACAATGAGCAGTTCTTC
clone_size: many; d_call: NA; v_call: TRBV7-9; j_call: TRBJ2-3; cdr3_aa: CASSFGVTFTSTDTQYF; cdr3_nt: TGTGCCAGCAGCTTCGGCGTAACCTTCACTAGCACAGATACGCAGTATTTT
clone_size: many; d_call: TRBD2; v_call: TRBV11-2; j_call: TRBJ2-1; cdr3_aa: CASSLDGERGAYNEQFF; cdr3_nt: TGTGCCAGCAGCTTAGATGGGGAGCGGGGAGCCTACAATGAGCAGTTCTTC
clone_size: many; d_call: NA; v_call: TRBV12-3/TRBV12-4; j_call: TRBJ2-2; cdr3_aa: CASSPGTITGELFF; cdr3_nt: TGTGCCAGCAGTCCGGGAACTATCACCGGGGAGCTGTTTTTT
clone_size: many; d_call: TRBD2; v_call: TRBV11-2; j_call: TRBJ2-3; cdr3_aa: CASSLEISGRPDTQYF; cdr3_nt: TGTGCCAGCAGCTTAGAGATTAGCGGGAGACCAGATACGCAGTATTTT
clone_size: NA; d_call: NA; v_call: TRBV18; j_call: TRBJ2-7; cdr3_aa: CASSPFDSLGSYEQYF; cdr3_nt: TGTGCCAGCTCACCCTTCGACAGCTTAGGCTCCTACGAGCAGTACTTC
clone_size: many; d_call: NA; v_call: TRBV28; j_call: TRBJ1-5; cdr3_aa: CASSLRLSVEKGSNQPQHF; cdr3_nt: TGTGCCAGCAGTTTACGATTGTCGGTGGAAAAGGGTAGCAATCAGCCCCAGCATTTT
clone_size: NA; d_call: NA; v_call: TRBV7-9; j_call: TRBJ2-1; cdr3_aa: CASSMDLRDEQFF; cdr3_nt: TGTGCCAGCAGCATGGATCTCAGGGATGAGCAGTTCTTC
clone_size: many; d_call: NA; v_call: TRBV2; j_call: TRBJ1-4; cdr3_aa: CASRDRRSEKLFF; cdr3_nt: TGTGCCAGCAGGGACAGACGGTCCGAAAAACTGTTTTTT
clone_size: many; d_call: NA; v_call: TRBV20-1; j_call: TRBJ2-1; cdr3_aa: CSATRASNEQFF; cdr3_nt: TGCAGTGCTACCAGGGCGAGCAATGAGCAGTTCTTC
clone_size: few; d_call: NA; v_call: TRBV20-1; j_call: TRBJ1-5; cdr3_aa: CTLGQTSNQPQHF; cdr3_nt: TGCACCCTCGGACAGACTAGCAATCAGCCCCAGCATTTT
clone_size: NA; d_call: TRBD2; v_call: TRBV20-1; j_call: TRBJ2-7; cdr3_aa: CSAITSGENYEQYF; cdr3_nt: TGCAGTGCCATTACTAGCGGGGAAAACTACGAGCAGTACTTC
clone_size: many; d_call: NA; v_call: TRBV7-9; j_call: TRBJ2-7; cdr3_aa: CASSLQGGGYEQYF; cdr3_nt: TGTGCCAGCAGCTTACAAGGGGGGGGCTACGAGCAGTACTTC
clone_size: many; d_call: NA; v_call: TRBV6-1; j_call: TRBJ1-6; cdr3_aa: CASSPQAGGNSPLHF; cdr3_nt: TGTGCCAGCAGTCCGCAGGCAGGAGGTAATTCACCCCTCCACTTT
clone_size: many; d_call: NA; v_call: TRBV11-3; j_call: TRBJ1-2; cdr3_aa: CASSPGSANYGYTF; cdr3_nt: TGCGCCAGCAGCCCTGGGTCCGCTAACTATGGCTACACCTTC
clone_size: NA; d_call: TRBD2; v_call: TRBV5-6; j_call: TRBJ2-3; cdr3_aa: CASSSLVAGGSTDTQYF; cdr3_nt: TGTGCCAGCAGCTCCTTAGTAGCGGGAGGGAGCACAGATACGCAGTATTTT
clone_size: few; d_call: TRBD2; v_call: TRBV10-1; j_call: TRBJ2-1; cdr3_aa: CASSDGGGFGGRGYNEQFF; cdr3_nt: TGCGCCAGCAGTGATGGAGGGGGTTTCGGCGGGAGGGGATACAATGAGCAGTTCTTC
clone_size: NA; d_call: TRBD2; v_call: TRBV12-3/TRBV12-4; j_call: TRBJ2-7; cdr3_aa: CASSWGGLDYEQYF; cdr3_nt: TGTGCCAGCAGCTGGGGGGGGTTAGACTACGAGCAGTACTTC
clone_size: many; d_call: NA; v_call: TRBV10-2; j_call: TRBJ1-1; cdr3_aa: CASRPLGEKDTEAFF; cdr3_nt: TGCGCCAGCAGGCCCCTGGGGGAGAAAGACACTGAAGCTTTCTTT
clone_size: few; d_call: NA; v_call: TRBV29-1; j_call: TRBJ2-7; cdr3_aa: CSVEEDGHNSYEQYF; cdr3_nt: TGCAGCGTTGAAGAAGACGGACACAATTCCTACGAGCAGTACTTC
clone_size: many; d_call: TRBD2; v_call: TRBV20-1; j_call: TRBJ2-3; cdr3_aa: CSAGARGSGTTDTQYF; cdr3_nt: TGCAGTGCAGGTGCCCGGGGAAGCGGGACCACAGATACGCAGTATTTT
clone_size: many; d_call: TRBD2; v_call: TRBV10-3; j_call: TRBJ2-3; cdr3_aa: CAISEQRDTDTQYF; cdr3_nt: TGTGCCATCAGTGAACAGCGGGACACAGATACGCAGTATTTT
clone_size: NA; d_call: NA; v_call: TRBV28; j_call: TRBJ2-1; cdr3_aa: CASSAGTPEQFF; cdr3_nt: TGTGCCAGCAGCGCCGGGACTCCTGAGCAGTTCTTC
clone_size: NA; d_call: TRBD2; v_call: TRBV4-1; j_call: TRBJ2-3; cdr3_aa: CASSPGGDNTDTQYF; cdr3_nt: TGCGCCAGCAGCCCGGGAGGGGACAACACAGATACGCAGTATTTT
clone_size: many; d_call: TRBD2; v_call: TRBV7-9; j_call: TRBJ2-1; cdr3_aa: CASRKLGGSGRAGNEQFF; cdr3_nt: TGTGCCAGCAGAAAACTCGGGGGTAGCGGGAGGGCAGGAAATGAGCAGTTCTTC